The T cell receptor beta chain described here comes from a study of T-cell memory formation after mild COVID-19. About the research overall: For the most part, TCR clusters were specific to one donor. General study findings and limits: Contracting CD4+ clones lay largely in CM and EM, with CD8+ ones residing in EMRA. The pre-infection memory compartment contained some responding clones, suggesting cross-reactive memory joined.

Trimming removed 4 bases from V and 4 bases from J, with 12 bases in between. Germline V gene sequence: CDR1 SGHRS, CDR2 YFSETQ. This CDR3 contains 14 residues. Comment on this clonotype: Its antigen is not identified.

With constant-segment primers, 5'RACE yielded cDNA libraries of TCR alpha and TCR beta that carried sample barcodes and UMIs. TCRdb re-called the 5' RACE reads through MiXCR, storing one row per CDR3 protein. The sample holds 150,000 to 200,000 distinct CDR3 sequences, roughly 12% seen once. This clonotype was obtained from a man between 18 and 35 years old who had mild COVID-19 (a few samples of this study predate the infection). Cell type and time point are not known. V is TRBV5-1 and J is TRBJ1-3, with D possibly matching TRBD1 (6 bases). The specimen sequenced was PBMCs or a T cell subset sorted from them (not recorded which). The CDR3 spells CASSRDTGGNTIYF. CDR3 coding DNA: TGCGCCAGCAGCAGGGACACTGGAGGAAACACCATATATTTT.